This passage covers 27 T cell receptor beta chains from one sample sequenced in a study of PD-L1 blockade in urothelial cancer. Sample time point: pretreatment peripheral blood. Assay: immunoSEQ multiplex PCR; the TCRdb copy retains only in-frame clones and omits some. The sample records over 15,000 clones, around 89% being singletons. The material sequenced was PBMCs, taken around atezolizumab (anti-PD-L1) treatment. The origin of the receptors is a man in his 70s with urothelial cancer.

The chain employs TRBV27 and TRBJ2-2; 8 nucleotides agree with TRBD2. V lost 1 base to trimming and J lost 0 bases; unmatched junction nucleotides: 16. The CDR3 sequence is 21 residues long. Germline lookup yields CDR1 MNHEY and CDR2 SMNVEV (reference sequence). The CDR3 sequence: CASSLYLPGGAGGANTGELFF. In DNA, the CDR3 is TGTGCCAGCAGTTTATATCTCCCGGGTGGCGCGGGGGGCGCGAACACCGGGGAGCTGTTTTTT.

This clone was recorded a few times. This rearrangement joins TRBV28 to TRBJ2-7; 9 bases agree with TRBD2. CDR1 MDHEN and CDR2 SYDVKM come from the germline V gene. V dropped 6 bases and J dropped 0; count of bases not matched to a gene: 6. The CDR3 has 15 amino acids. The CDR3 loop is CASRVSGGSSYEQYF. In nucleotides, the CDR3 is TGTGCCAGCAGGGTAAGCGGGGGGTCCTCCTACGAGCAGTACTTC. The variable domain in full, with the rest retrieved from reference TRBV28 and TRBJ2-7, is DVKVTQSSRYLVKRTGEKVFLECVQDMDHENMFWYRQDPGLGLRLIYFSYDVKMKEKGDIPEGYSVSREKKERFSLILESASTNQTSMYLCASRVSGGSSYEQYFGPGTRLTVT.

The chain combines TRBV7-9 with TRBJ1-4, with D unclear. This CDR3 contains 15 residues. Looked up from germline, CDR1 is SEHNR and CDR2 is FQNEAQ (reference sequence). V lost 4 bases, J lost 6 bases, and 15 bases lay in between. CDR3 loop: CASSSGLGLYEKLFF. The CDR3 DNA reads as TGTGCCAGCAGCTCCGGTCTTGGACTTTATGAAAAACTGTTTTTT.

This chain joins TRBV13 and TRBJ2-6; 9 bases line up with TRBD1. V gave up 3 bases and J gave up 0 bases; unmatched junction bases: 6. Germline CDR1 reads PRHDT; CDR2 reads FYEKMQ (reference sequence). The CDR3 extends over 18 amino acids. CDR3 region: CASSLGQGPSSGANVLTF. As DNA, the CDR3 is TGTGCCAGCAGCTTGGGACAGGGCCCAAGCTCTGGGGCCAACGTCCTGACTTTC.

V usage is TRBV19 and J usage is TRBJ1-5; 8 bases map to TRBD1. This CDR3 spans 16 amino acids. Germline V lookup: CDR1 LNHDA, CDR2 SQIVND (reference sequence). Germline trimming cut 4 bases from V and 7 bases from J; bases unmatched to any gene: 12. This CDR3 is CASSTIRTGIIQPQHF. The CDR3 region has the DNA TGTGCCAGTAGTACCATACGGACAGGGATCATCCAGCCCCAGCATTTT.

This chain connects TRBV6-5 to TRBJ2-5; 8 nucleotides align to TRBD1. The CDR3 loop spans 14 amino acids. Germline V gene data show CDR1 as MNHEY and CDR2 as SVGAGI. The J segment lost 2 bases and the V segment lost 7 bases, leaving 6 bases of the junction unmatched. The CDR3 loop is CASNLGQGQETQYF. The CDR3 nucleotides are TGTGCCAGCAACCTCGGACAGGGTCAAGAGACCCAGTACTTC.

The chain combines TRBV28 with TRBJ1-4; no reliable D call. The CDR3 has 15 residues. The germline gives CDR1 MDHEN, CDR2 SYDVKM. Trimming removed 1 base from V and 0 bases from J, with 6 bases in between. The CDR3 is CASSLFATTNEKLFF. The CDR3 coding sequence is TGTGCCAGCAGTTTATTTGCGACAACTAATGAAAAACTGTTTTTT.

The rearrangement joins TRBV6-5 to TRBJ1-6, with 9 bases lining up with TRBD1. CDR1 is MNHEY and CDR2 is SVGAGI in the germline V gene. J lost 5 bases, V lost 4 bases, and 3 bases had no gene match. CDR3 size: 15 residues. DNA for the CDR3: TGTGCCAGCAGTTTGCGGGACAGGGATAATTCACCCCTCCACTTT. The encoded protein is CASSLRDRDNSPLHF.

This clone has a handful of counts. The genes are TRBV5-1 and TRBJ1-1; the D is unclear. Trimming took off 8 bases at V and 1 base at J, with 12 bases between the two ends. Germline V lookup: CDR1 SGHRS, CDR2 YFSETQ. The length of the CDR3 is 13 residues. The CDR3 DNA reads TGCGCCAGTCAACAGCTTTCGAACACTGAAGCTTTCTTT. Amino acid sequence: CASQQLSNTEAFF.

The gene calls are TRBV6-1 and TRBJ2-6; possible D gene TRBD1, 6 bases. CDR1 is MNHNS and CDR2 is SASEGT in the germline V gene. Between the trimmed V and J ends, which lost 3 bases and 0 bases, there was a span of 15 bases. The CDR3 sequence is 18 residues long. The CDR3 protein is CASSESTGPFSGANVLTF. The CDR3 DNA is TGTGCCAGCAGTGAGTCTACAGGGCCCTTCTCTGGGGCCAACGTCCTGACTTTC.

The chain joins TRBV6-5 to TRBJ2-7; 8 nucleotides agree with TRBD1. The CDR3 consists of 12 residues. In germline, CDR1 is MNHEY, CDR2 SVGAGI. J lost 7 bases, V lost 6 bases, and 5 bases had no gene match. For the CDR3, the DNA is TGTGCCAGCAGAAGGACAGGGAGGGAGCAGTACTTC. Translating it yields CASRRTGREQYF.

This chain links TRBV5-8 with TRBJ1-4; D is uncertain. This CDR3 contains 17 residues. Germline V lookup: CDR1 SGHTS, CDR2 YDEGEE. V lost 0 bases and J 4 bases, leaving 16 bases between the germline ends. The CDR3 nucleotides read TGTGCCAGCAGCTTGGCCCCCCACACGGGGAGTAATGAAAAACTGTTTTTT. Protein sequence: CASSLAPHTGSNEKLFF.

V is TRBV27 and J is TRBJ1-2; 7 bases are a match to TRBD1. Germline lookup yields CDR1 MNHEY and CDR2 SMNVEV (reference sequence). V dropped 7 bases and J dropped 5; count of bases not matched to a gene: 16. There are 16 residues in the CDR3. The DNA of the CDR3 is TGTGCCAGCAACCCCCGCGGACAGGCGGCGAGGTATGGCTACACCTTC. Protein product: CASNPRGQAARYGYTF.

The chain joins TRBV5-1 to TRBJ2-1; weak D call: TRBD2 (5 bases). Looked up from germline, CDR1 is SGHRS and CDR2 is YFSETQ. CDR3 size: 15 residues. Deletions cut 0 bases from V and 9 bases from J, with 16 bases between. The CDR3 sequence: CASSLAASRISEQFF. CDR3 coding DNA: TGCGCCAGCAGCTTGGCGGCTAGCCGGATAAGTGAGCAGTTCTTC.

Comments on this clone: Sequence at one end of the junction differs from germline and may be a read error. The gene calls are TRBV12-5 and TRBJ2-7, with D maybe TRBD2 (5 bases). CDR3 length: 10 amino acids. Germline loops: CDR1 LGHNT, CDR2 FRNRAP. This CDR3 is CASGLRGLNF. CDR3 sequence (DNA): TGTGCTAGTGGTTTGCGGGGATTGAACTTC.

The chain is built from TRBV25-1 and TRBJ2-1, with TRBD1 matching over 7 bases. The CDR3 is 16 amino acids. The ends lost 3 bases at V and 6 bases at J; junction bases unmatched: 11. Germline lookup yields CDR1 MGHDK and CDR2 SYGVNS. The CDR3 DNA reads as TGTGCCAGCAGTGACACCCCCGGGACAGCCCGCAATGAGCAGTTCTTC. It codes for CASSDTPGTARNEQFF.

This clone was seen just once. This chain links TRBV27 with TRBJ1-5; 7 bases map to TRBD1. Trimming cost V 4 bases and J 5 bases; bases outside gene matches: 11. The CDR3 extends over 16 amino acids. Germline-derived CDR1 and CDR2 are MNHEY and SMNVEV (reference sequence). CDR3 amino acids: CASSSHRGLGDQPQHF. DNA of the CDR3: TGTGCCAGCAGTTCCCACAGGGGCTTGGGGGATCAGCCCCAGCATTTT.

J is TRBJ1-2 and V is TRBV7-9; D is unresolved. V was shortened by 2 bases and J by 2 bases, with 9 bases between the two germline ends. Germline lookup yields CDR1 SEHNR and CDR2 FQNEAQ (reference sequence). The CDR3 is made up of 14 amino acids. In DNA, the CDR3 is TGTGCCAGCAGCTTATACTGGAGGAACTATGGCTACACCTTC. Protein sequence: CASSLYWRNYGYTF.

The chain recombines TRBV27 with TRBJ1-6; D unresolved. V was cut by 4 bases and J by 0 bases, with 13 bases left in between. The CDR3 runs to 17 residues. Germline CDR1 reads MNHEY; CDR2 reads SMNVEV (reference sequence). CDR3 sequence reads: CASSSSKTGSYNSPLHF. The CDR3 region has the DNA TGTGCCAGCAGTTCGAGCAAAACGGGCTCCTATAATTCACCCCTCCACTTT.

The chain combines TRBV29-1 with TRBJ2-7; no reliable D call. The CDR3 has 14 amino acids. The germline V gene encodes CDR1 SQVTM and CDR2 ANQGSEA. V lost 4 bases and J lost 8, with 21 bases in between. CDR3 region: CSVGRQPEPAQQYF. For the CDR3, the DNA is TGCAGCGTTGGCCGACAACCCGAACCGGCGCAGCAGTACTTC.

This rearrangement joins TRBV4-2 to TRBJ1-4, with D possibly matching TRBD1 (5 bases). The CDR3 totals 14 residues. Germline V gene sequence: CDR1 LGHNA, CDR2 YNFKEQ. V shed 1 base and J shed 4 bases, with 7 bases lying between them. The CDR3 region has the DNA TGTGCCAGCAGCCAAGTAGGACATAATGAAAAACTGTTTTTT. Encoded protein: CASSQVGHNEKLFF.

This clone was observed once. J is TRBJ2-7 and V is TRBV28; TRBD1 might be the D (5 bases). CDR3 length: 14 residues. The V gene's germline CDR1 is MDHEN and CDR2 SYDVKM. V lost 1 base to trimming and J lost 12 bases, with 19 bases between them. CDR3 bases: TGTGCCAGCAGTTTATTTGGCAGGGTAATGGGTGGGTACTTC. Its protein product is CASSLFGRVMGGYF.

The chain recombines TRBV4-1 with TRBJ1-3, with D maybe TRBD1 (6 bases). Germline lookup yields CDR1 MGHRA and CDR2 YSYEKL. The CDR3 extends over 15 amino acids. The V end lost 0 bases, the J end lost 4 bases, and 10 bases lay between the germline ends. The CDR3 sequence: CASSQDAGEGNTIYF. In DNA form, the CDR3 reads TGCGCCAGCAGCCAAGACGCAGGGGAGGGAAACACCATATATTTT.

The chain employs TRBV18 and TRBJ1-6, with D possibly TRBD1 on 5 matching bases. The CDR3 is made up of 15 amino acids. Germline assignment: CDR1 KGHSH and CDR2 LQKENI. Trimming removed 5 bases from V and 7 bases from J, with 15 bases in between. The CDR3 reads CASSKEQVLNSPLHF. Written as DNA, the CDR3 is TGTGCCAGCTCAAAAGAACAGGTTTTGAATTCACCCCTCCACTTT.

The chain couples TRBV5-1 to TRBJ1-4; TRBD1 is a possible D gene (5 bases). Germline values: CDR1 SGHRS, CDR2 YFSETQ. The CDR3 is 19 residues long. Between the trimmed V and J ends, which lost 4 bases and 0 bases, there was a span of 22 bases. The CDR3 nucleotides read TGCGCCAGCAGCCCCTACACGGGGGGTCATTCTCCAACTAATGAAAAACTGTTTTTT. As protein: CASSPYTGGHSPTNEKLFF. Variable domain in full (rest from reference TRBV5-1 and TRBJ1-4): KAGVTQTPRYLIKTRGQQVTLSCSPISGHRSVSWYQQTPGQGLQFLFEYFSETQRNKGNFPGRFSGRQFSNSRSEMNVSTLELGDSALYLCASSPYTGGHSPTNEKLFFGSGTQLSVL.

This rearrangement joins TRBV30 to TRBJ2-1, with D maybe TRBD1 (6 bases). The CDR3 loop spans 12 amino acids. The germline V gene has CDR1 GTSNPN and CDR2 SVGIG (reference sequence). V lost 1 base and J lost 10, with 11 bases in between. The CDR3 is CAWSGDQGEQFF. As DNA, the CDR3 is TGTGCCTGGAGTGGGGATCAGGGGGAGCAGTTCTTC.

This chain links TRBV10-1 with TRBJ2-7; TRBD1 matches 10 bases. V was clipped by 8 bases and J by 2 bases; unmatched bases: 6. Germline V gene data show CDR1 as WNHNN and CDR2 as SYGVQD (reference sequence). The CDR3 runs to 14 residues. CDR3 residues: CASSKGTGAYEQYF. The CDR3 DNA reads TGCGCCAGCTCAAAAGGGACAGGGGCCTACGAGCAGTACTTC.